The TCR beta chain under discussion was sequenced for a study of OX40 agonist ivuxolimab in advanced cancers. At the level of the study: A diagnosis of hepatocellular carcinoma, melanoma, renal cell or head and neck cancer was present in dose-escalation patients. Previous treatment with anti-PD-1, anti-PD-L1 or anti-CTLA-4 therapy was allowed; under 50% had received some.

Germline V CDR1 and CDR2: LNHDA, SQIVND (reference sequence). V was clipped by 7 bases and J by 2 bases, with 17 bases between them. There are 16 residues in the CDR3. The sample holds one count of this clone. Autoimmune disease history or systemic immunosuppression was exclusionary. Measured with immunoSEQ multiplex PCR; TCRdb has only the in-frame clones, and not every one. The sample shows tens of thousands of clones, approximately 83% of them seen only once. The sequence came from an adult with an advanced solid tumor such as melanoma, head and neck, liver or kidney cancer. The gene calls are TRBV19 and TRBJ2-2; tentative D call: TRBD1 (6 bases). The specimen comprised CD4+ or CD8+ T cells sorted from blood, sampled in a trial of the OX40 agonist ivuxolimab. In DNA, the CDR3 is TGTGCCAGTAACCCCCCCGGGACAAGAAACACCGGGGAGCTGTTTTTT. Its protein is CASNPPGTRNTGELFF.